This T cell receptor beta chain came from a study of T cell repertoires in cytomegalovirus infection. The V end lost 5 bases, the J end lost 6 bases, and 10 bases lay between the germline ends. The CDR3 extends over 12 amino acids. Germline lookup yields CDR1 MNHEY and CDR2 SVGAGI. This clonotype was seen a handful of times. Its matching antigen is unknown. TCRdb recomputed calls from the reads with MiXCR, one row per CDR3 protein. The sample has fewer than 1,000,000 distinct CDR3 sequences, roughly 30% seen once. The source was cultured CD8+ T cells from PBMCs, collected from culture after CMV antigen stimulation. This rearrangement joins TRBV6-5 to TRBJ1-1; the D is unclear. This receptor was identified in a human donor in good health (CMV status not recorded). Some clones in this sample may be carry-over from other donors' samples. CDR3 region: CASSRGSAEAFF. DNA for the CDR3: TGTGCCAGCAGTCGAGGTTCAGCTGAAGCTTTCTTT.